The clone carrying this T cell receptor (beta chain) was seen many times. Its specificity is unknown. The entry originates in a study of spatial heterogeneity in lung cancer. General study findings and limits: When ubiquitous and regional expanded TCRs were counted, their numbers tracked ubiquitous and regional nonsynonymous mutations, respectively. Expanded alpha and beta TCR counts within tumors tracked tumor mutation counts.

Sample time point: sample taken at primary tumor resection. The germline CDR1 and CDR2 sequences are SQVTM and ANQGSEA. The germline V and J ends were trimmed by 4 bases and 6 bases, with 12 bases remaining between them. The CDR3 covers 12 residues. TCRdb called the 5' RACE reads again in MiXCR, with one record for every CDR3 protein. This table has some 20,000 distinct CDR3 sequences, 5.5% to 8.5% appearing once. V and J are TRBV29-1 and TRBJ1-2; D remains ambiguous. The TCR sequence derives from a female donor with early-stage non-small cell lung cancer. The sample was lung tumor tissue, taken at surgery. This CDR3 reads CSVVSSFNGYTF. The DNA for the CDR3 is TGCAGCGTTGTTTCCAGCTTTAATGGCTACACCTTC.